This T cell receptor (beta chain) is from a study of cytomegalovirus exposure and HLA in healthy donors. In the study overall: Out of about 170 million T cells, an earlier analysis found about 120 million unique TCR beta sequences in total. Study findings and constraints: Across donors, sequencing depth was assumed by presence/absence analyses to be roughly uniform. In an earlier analysis, most TCR beta V segments were productive about 87% or about 30% of the time.

PCR amplification relied on 60 Vbeta primers (plus 13 Jbeta primers). The assay was immunoSEQ multiplex PCR, and TCRdb's table has in-frame clones only and misses some. The table records some 210,000 clones, roughly 80% of them present only once. V was shortened by 4 bases and J by 6 bases, with 17 bases between the two germline ends. Germline V gene sequence: CDR1 SGHTA, CDR2 FQGTGA. The CDR3 consists of 15 residues. Remarks on this clone: Its specificity is unknown.

The sample comprised PBMCs. The sequence was collected from a woman aged 30 to 39 in good health and CMV-seropositive. The chain is built from TRBV7-3 and TRBJ2-3; D is possibly TRBD1 (6 bases). The CDR3 DNA reads as TGTGCCAGCAGCTCCTCCGGACAGCCGGCGGATACGCAGTATTTT. Protein: CASSSSGQPADTQYF.